The present T cell receptor (beta chain) was sequenced within a study of Ad26.COV2.S vaccination and SARS-CoV-2 variants. Study-level information: Of the COV1001 trial arms, the Ad26.COV2.S arm included the donor.

Treatment in this sample: around 19 received Ad26.COV2.S at low or high dose, single or two shots; roughly 5 received placebo; per-sample allocation not given. Sampling happened 63 days after the first vaccine or placebo injection. The V end lost 9 bases, the J end lost 0 bases, and 9 bases lay between the germline ends. Germline assignment: CDR1 WSHSY and CDR2 SAAADI. The length of the CDR3 is 13 residues. The repertoire was sequenced with immunoSEQ multiplex PCR; TCRdb's copy has only in-frame clones and lacks some. The sample holds some 290,000 clones; about 86% are singletons and the top ten take around 2%.

This TCR was sampled from a person aged 18-65 years who received the Ad26.COV2.S COVID-19 vaccine or a placebo. The gene calls are TRBV10-2 and TRBJ2-4; D call uncertain. This sample comprised peripheral blood, obtained in a trial of Ad26.COV2.S vaccine versus placebo. CDR3 in amino acids: CASLSVAKNIQYF. As DNA, the CDR3 is TGCGCCAGTCTGAGTGTAGCCAAAAACATTCAGTACTTC.